The 28 T cell receptor beta chains below come from one sample, sequenced in a study of cytomegalovirus exposure and HLA in healthy donors. The PCR employed 60 Vbeta primers together with 13 Jbeta primers. Measured with immunoSEQ multiplex PCR; TCRdb has only the in-frame clones, and not every one. The repertoire holds some 150,000 clones, 55% to 70% seen once, with 3% in the top ten. Sequenced: PBMCs. All receptors derive from a woman in her twenties or thirties in good health and CMV-seropositive.

This clone has a handful of counts. The V call is TRBV2, the J call TRBJ1-1, with D unclear. The germline V and J ends were trimmed by 10 bases and 4 bases, with 10 bases remaining between them. There are 11 residues in the CDR3. Germline V gene lookup returns CDR1 SNHLY and CDR2 FYNNEI. The CDR3 sequence: CATGRFTEAFF. In nucleotides, the CDR3 is TGTGCCACTGGCCGATTCACTGAAGCTTTCTTT.

The chain couples TRBV5-1 to TRBJ1-4; maybe TRBD1 (5 bases). Germline assignment: CDR1 SGHRS and CDR2 YFSETQ. V gave up 1 base and J gave up 7 bases, with 11 bases separating them. This CDR3 has 14 amino acids. Written as DNA, the CDR3 is TGCGCCAGCAGCTTGCGGCAGGGAGGTGAAAAACTGTTTTTT. This sequence encodes CASSLRQGGEKLFF.

The genes are TRBV7-9 and TRBJ1-4; 8 bases map to TRBD1. V lost 6 bases to trimming and J lost 8 bases; unmatched junction nucleotides: 11. Germline V gene sequence: CDR1 SEHNR, CDR2 FQNEAQ (reference sequence). The CDR3 is 15 amino acids. CDR3 protein: CASSPGQGGNEKLFF. The CDR3 region has the DNA TGTGCCAGCAGTCCAGGACAGGGAGGGAACGAAAAACTGTTTTTT.

The chain carries TRBV29-1 and TRBJ1-2; D is ambiguous. Germline CDR1 and CDR2: SQVTM and ANQGSEA. This CDR3 is 13 amino acids long. The V end was cut by 0 bases, the J end by 8 bases, with 13 bases between. DNA for the CDR3: TGCAGCGTTGAAGAAACCGGAGTCGGGGGCTACACCTTC. It encodes CSVEETGVGGYTF.

The chain couples TRBV5-1 to TRBJ1-1, with D possibly being TRBD1 (6 bases). Germline CDR1 and CDR2: SGHRS and YFSETQ. V was cut by 4 bases and J by 5 bases, with 15 bases left in between. CDR3 length: 14 residues. This CDR3 reads CASSPGGSGTEAFF. The DNA of the CDR3 is TGCGCCAGCAGCCCGGGGGGCTCCGGAACTGAAGCTTTCTTT.

This clone was found once. This chain uses TRBV27 with TRBJ2-7, with 7 bases matching TRBD1. Per the germline V gene, CDR1 is MNHEY and CDR2 is SMNVEV (reference sequence). V trimming: 5 bases; J trimming: 6 bases; junction bases outside the gene matches: 10. The CDR3 runs to 14 residues. The CDR3 is CASSPTGPLSEQYF. CDR3 DNA: TGTGCCAGCAGTCCGACAGGGCCCCTTAGCGAGCAGTACTTC.

The chain has TRBV18 and TRBJ1-4; TRBD1 might be the D (6 bases). The CDR3 is 13 amino acids. Trimming removed 7 bases at V and 7 bases at J, with 13 bases between. The germline V gene encodes CDR1 KGHSH and CDR2 LQKENI. As DNA, the CDR3 is TGTGCCAGCTTCAGGGGTGATGGTGAAAAACTGTTTTTT. Its protein product is CASFRGDGEKLFF.

The genes are TRBV30 and TRBJ1-4; D gene ambiguous. The CDR3 runs 13 residues. Per germline, CDR1 GTSNPN and CDR2 SVGIG (reference sequence). V dropped 2 bases and J dropped 6 bases, with 10 bases sitting between them. This CDR3 is CAWSHPRDEKLFF. CDR3 bases: TGTGCCTGGAGTCATCCCCGGGATGAAAAACTGTTTTTT.

This rearrangement joins TRBV4-2 to TRBJ2-7, with 12 bases that match TRBD2. This CDR3 comprises 18 residues. From germline, CDR1 is LGHNA and CDR2 YNFKEQ. The J segment lost 7 bases and the V segment lost 1 base, leaving 14 bases of the junction unmatched. CDR3 in amino acids: CASSQVSSSGRALGEQYF. The CDR3 coding sequence is TGTGCCAGCAGCCAAGTATCGTCTAGCGGGAGGGCCTTAGGTGAGCAGTACTTC.

This rearrangement joins TRBV18 to TRBJ1-1; 8 bases map to TRBD1. The CDR3 spans 16 residues. Losses at the gene ends were 1 base for V and 4 bases for J; bases not matched to a gene: 8. Germline assignment: CDR1 KGHSH and CDR2 LQKENI. In DNA, the CDR3 is TGTGCCAGCTCACCACAGTTGTCCGGACAGGGCACTGAAGCTTTCTTT. Translated: CASSPQLSGQGTEAFF.

The chain has TRBV23-1 and TRBJ1-5; 7 nucleotides agree with TRBD1. TRBV23-1 is classed as an ORF, of uncertain function. Unmatched junction bases numbered 10, after V lost 3 bases and J lost 5 bases. The CDR3 length is 16 residues. CDR3 in DNA: TGCGCCAGCAGTCATAAACAGGGGAAGTGTCATCAGCCCCAGCATTTT. Translation: CASSHKQGKCHQPQHF.

On this clone: At one end, the junction sequence differs from germline, possibly due to a read error. The chain couples TRBV6-5 to TRBJ1-5; 8 bases are a match to TRBD1. The CDR3 contains 15 residues. CDR1 MNHEY and CDR2 SVGAGI come from the germline V gene. CDR3 sequence (DNA): TGTGCCAGCAGTTACACAGCAGGGGGCAACCAGCCCCAGCATTTT. Translating it yields CASSYTAGGNQPQHF.

This sequence joins TRBV7-8 and TRBJ1-4; D unresolved. Trimming removed 1 base at V and 5 bases at J, with 11 bases between. The length of the CDR3 is 15 residues. Per the germline V gene, CDR1 is SGHVS and CDR2 is FQNEAQ. CDR3 residues: CASSLVSQVNEKLFF. The CDR3 coding sequence is TGTGCCAGCAGCTTAGTCAGTCAAGTCAATGAAAAACTGTTTTTT.

This clone came up a few times. The rearrangement uses TRBV28 and TRBJ1-4; D ambiguous. The germline gives CDR1 MDHEN, CDR2 SYDVKM. Trimming took 4 bases from V and 8 from J, leaving 8 bases between them. This CDR3 has 12 amino acids. The CDR3 sequence: CASSYYVEKLFF. The CDR3 DNA sequence: TGTGCCAGCAGTTACTACGTCGAAAAACTGTTTTTT.

The rearrangement uses TRBV7-6 and TRBJ2-7; TRBD1 matches at 10 bases. The CDR3 extends over 14 amino acids. V lost 0 bases, J lost 8 bases, and 4 bases stayed unmatched. Germline assignment: CDR1 SGHVS and CDR2 FNYEAQ. The CDR3 coding sequence is TGTGCCAGCAGCTTAGCGGGACAGGGGCAACAGCAGTACTTC. As protein: CASSLAGQGQQQYF. The variable domain in full, completed from reference TRBV7-6 and TRBJ2-7, reads GAGVSQSPRYKVTKRGQDVALRCDPISGHVSLYWYRQALGQGPEFLTYFNYEAQQDKSGLPNDRFSAERPEGSISTLTIQRTEQRDSAMYRCASSLAGQGQQQYFGPGTRLTVT.

This clone has only a few counts. The chain joins TRBV5-1 to TRBJ1-3, with a tentative D call TRBD1 (6 bases). With 2 bases removed from V and 4 bases from J, the gap between germline ends came to 10 bases. CDR1 is SGHRS and CDR2 is YFSETQ in the germline V gene. The CDR3 spans 14 residues. This CDR3 is CASSFSGDGNTIYF. Written as DNA, the CDR3 is TGCGCCAGCAGCTTCTCAGGGGACGGAAACACCATATATTTT.

The chain is built from TRBV5-1 and TRBJ2-2, with 7 bases lining up with TRBD1. Trimming removed 4 bases from V and 6 bases from J; junction bases left unmatched: 6. The CDR3 runs 14 residues. Looked up from germline, CDR1 is SGHRS and CDR2 is YFSETQ. This CDR3 is CASSMDRIAGELFF. The CDR3 region has the DNA TGCGCCAGCAGCATGGACAGGATCGCCGGGGAGCTGTTTTTT.

The chain has TRBV9 and TRBJ2-3; maybe TRBD2 (5 bases). The CDR3 runs to 12 residues. The germline CDR1 and CDR2 sequences are SGDLS and YYNGEE. CDR3 region: CATQPLADTQYF. CDR3 in DNA: TGTGCTACCCAACCACTAGCAGATACGCAGTATTTT.

This clone occurred once. V gene TRBV19 combines with J gene TRBJ2-2, with D maybe TRBD1 (6 bases). V dropped 5 bases and J dropped 6 bases, with 16 bases sitting between them. The germline CDR1 and CDR2 sequences are LNHDA and SQIVND (reference sequence). This CDR3 has 15 residues. The CDR3 sequence is CASSHQGRAPGELFF. In nucleotides, the CDR3 is TGTGCCAGTAGTCACCAGGGGCGGGCCCCCGGGGAGCTGTTTTTT. The complete variable domain, with remaining parts taken from reference TRBV19 and TRBJ2-2, reads DGGITQSPKYLFRKEGQNVTLSCEQNLNHDAMYWYRQDPGQGLRLIYYSQIVNDFQKGDIAEGYSVSREKKESFPLTVTSAQKNPTAFYLCASSHQGRAPGELFFGEGSRLTVL.

As regards this clone: The same CDR3 can be traced to other DNA sequences in this sample. V usage is TRBV4-1 and J usage is TRBJ2-7; D remains ambiguous. Trimming shortened V by 0 bases and J by 1 base, and 7 bases separated the two germline ends. The germline CDR1 and CDR2 sequences are MGHRA and YSYEKL. This CDR3 is 14 amino acids long. The DNA of the CDR3 is TGCGCCAGCAGCCAAGATCCAGTATCCTACGAGCAGTACTTC. Its protein is CASSQDPVSYEQYF.

This clone occurred a few times. The rearrangement joins TRBV10-3 to TRBJ1-1, with D uncertain. The CDR3 sequence is 13 residues long. V was shortened by 0 bases and J by 4 bases, with 6 bases between the two germline ends. The germline CDR1 and CDR2 sequences are ENHRY and SYGVKD. Here the CDR3 reads CAISESSGTEAFF. The DNA for the CDR3 is TGTGCCATCAGTGAGTCTTCGGGCACTGAAGCTTTCTTT.

V and J are TRBV27 and TRBJ1-1; possible D gene TRBD1, 5 bases. Between the trimmed V and J ends, which lost 1 base and 1 base, there was a span of 13 bases. In germline, CDR1 is MNHEY, CDR2 SMNVEV (reference sequence). The CDR3 contains 16 residues. The CDR3 region has the DNA TGTGCCAGCAGTTTATTAATGCAGGGCAAGAACACTGAAGCTTTCTTT. Protein product: CASSLLMQGKNTEAFF.

The V and J genes are TRBV9 and TRBJ2-5; 7 bases fit TRBD1. The CDR3 is made up of 15 amino acids. The germline gives CDR1 SGDLS, CDR2 YYNGEE. After removal of 3 bases from V and 1 base from J, the junction contained 6 bases not matched to a gene. DNA of the CDR3: TGTGCCAGCAGCGGACAGGACAGGTCCCAAGAGACCCAGTACTTC. This sequence encodes CASSGQDRSQETQYF.

This clone was detected a few times. The CDR3 region has the DNA TGTGCCAGCAGCTCCATGGCCAGGATCCTTTCGAATGAGCAGTTCTTC. Its protein is CASSSMARILSNEQFF. The chain is built from TRBV7-2 and TRBJ2-1; D is unresolved. The V and J ends lost 4 bases and 7 bases respectively, with 20 bases between them. CDR1 is SGHTA and CDR2 is FQGNSA in the germline V gene. This CDR3 region has 16 residues.

This chain connects TRBV27 to TRBJ2-1, with D hard to call. The V end was cut by 3 bases, the J end by 0 bases, with 12 bases between. CDR3 size: 16 residues. The germline CDR1 and CDR2 sequences are MNHEY and SMNVEV (reference sequence). The CDR3: CASSLHGRLSYNEQFF. DNA of the CDR3: TGTGCCAGCAGTTTGCATGGGCGCCTCTCCTACAATGAGCAGTTCTTC.

The chain is built from TRBV14 and TRBJ1-4; D gene unclear. Trimming pared 1 base from V and 3 bases from J, leaving 9 bases between. Germline values: CDR1 SGHDN, CDR2 FVKESK. This CDR3 has 15 residues. CDR3 nucleotide sequence: TGTGCCAGCAGCCAAGGAGGGTCCGCTAATGAAAAACTGTTTTTT. As protein: CASSQGGSANEKLFF. The full variable domain, with the rest looked up from reference TRBV14 and TRBJ1-4, is EAGVTQFPSHSVIEKGQTVTLRCDPISGHDNLYWYRRVMGKEIKFLLHFVKESKQDESGMPNNRFLAERTGGTYSTLKVQPAELEDSGVYFCASSQGGSANEKLFFGSGTQLSVL.

This clone was seen once. The rearrangement uses TRBV15 and TRBJ1-4; 7 positions agree with TRBD1. This CDR3 has 16 amino acids. CDR1 and CDR2 from the germline V gene are LNHNV and YYDKDF (reference sequence). V gave up 3 bases and J gave up 6 bases; unmatched junction bases: 10. The CDR3 sequence: CATSREGTGEDEKLFF. The DNA of the CDR3 is TGTGCCACCAGCAGGGAGGGAACAGGGGAGGATGAAAAACTGTTTTTT. The variable domain in full, completed from reference TRBV15 and TRBJ1-4, reads DAMVIQNPRYQVTQFGKPVTLSCSQTLNHNVMYWYQQKSSQAPKLLFHYYDKDFNNEADTPDNFQSRRPNTSFCFLDIRSPGLGDTAMYLCATSREGTGEDEKLFFGSGTQLSVL.

The gene calls are TRBV6-1 and TRBJ1-1, with TRBD1 as a possible D gene (5 bases). Germline loops: CDR1 MNHNS, CDR2 SASEGT. V shed 2 bases and J shed 5 bases, with 15 bases lying between them. The CDR3 runs to 15 residues. Written as DNA, the CDR3 is TGTGCCAGCAGTGAACGGACAAGACGGTGGACTGAAGCTTTCTTT. Protein: CASSERTRRWTEAFF.